This T cell receptor beta chain is drawn from a study of blood T cell repertoires in COVID-19. The germline V and J ends were trimmed by 6 bases and 6 bases, with 18 bases remaining between them. The germline CDR1 and CDR2 sequences are WSHSY and SAAADI. This CDR3 has 15 residues. In the source study's methods: By means of reference gene primer amplification, nucleated cell counts were estimated. Measured with immunoSEQ multiplex PCR; TCRdb has only the in-frame clones, and not every one. V, J and clone size are taken as reported in that table, and D and trimming were inferred from the DNA itself. The top ten clones hold 0.95% to 1.3% of a sample with about 190,000 clones, 70% to 90% of them seen once.

The receptor comes from a man aged 30 to 39 with acute or convalescent COVID-19. V usage is TRBV10-2 and J usage is TRBJ1-5, with a weak D call TRBD1 (5 bases). Sequenced: peripheral blood. For the CDR3, the DNA is TGCGCCAGCAGGGCGGGGGGACTGCCCCTTCAGCCCCAGCATTTT. Translated, it gives CASRAGGLPLQPQHF.